This TCR beta chain stems from a study of T cell clonotyping in hematopoietic cell transplantation. Study overall: Cytoreduction preceded collection of pretransplant recipient samples.

The CDR3 totals 12 residues. CDR1 is MNHNS and CDR2 is SASEGT in the germline V gene. The V and J ends lost 8 bases and 5 bases respectively, with 12 bases between them. TCRdb's copy holds only in-frame clones and misses some; the assay was immunoSEQ multiplex PCR. The top ten hold roughly 6% of the sample, which has tens of thousands of clones, around 86% seen once. Study-level findings and limits: Few recipient clonotypes overlapped donors; over 97% were de novo at given depth. Pathologically expanded recipient clonotypes increased progressively from day 30 to day 180 as diversity fell. Cells were unsorted, so CD4 and CD8 contributions were not separated.

Points on this clone: Its matching antigen is unknown.

Time point meaning: recipient sample about 28 days before transplant, after cytoreduction. Sample: peripheral blood mononuclear cells, taken before stem cell transplant. The V and J genes are TRBV6-1 and TRBJ2-5; D might be TRBD2 (6 bases). The source is a man between 60 and 75 years old with biphenotypic leukemia. Some clones in this sample may be carry-over from other donors' samples. CDR3 loop: CASLTGGETQYF. The DNA of the CDR3 is TGTGCCAGCCTCACAGGAGGGGAGACCCAGTACTTC.